This T cell receptor beta chain was observed in a study of blood T cell repertoires in COVID-19. V was pared by 0 bases and J by 7 bases, with 8 bases of the junction left unmatched. This CDR3 has 17 residues. The germline CDR1 and CDR2 sequences are SGDLS and YYNGEE. The assay was immunoSEQ multiplex PCR, and TCRdb's table has in-frame clones only and misses some. The data hold about 150,000 clones, with approximately 80% observed a single time. This chain connects TRBV9 to TRBJ1-6, with TRBD1 matching 9 bases. Specimen: peripheral blood. This clonotype was obtained from a woman aged 45-59 years with acute or convalescent COVID-19. The CDR3: CASSVDSTGQGNSPLHF. The CDR3 DNA follows: TGTGCCAGCAGCGTAGACTCTACGGGACAGGGAAATTCACCCCTCCACTTT.